This T cell receptor beta chain derives from a study of T-cell memory formation after mild COVID-19. Researchers used 5'RACE with constant-segment primers to make TCR alpha and TCR beta cDNA libraries that carry sample barcodes and UMIs. One entry per CDR3 protein, called by TCRdb with MiXCR from the 5' RACE reads. The table shows about 560,000 distinct CDR3 sequences, with roughly a fifth occurring only once. V was cut by 2 bases and J by 7 bases, with 18 bases left in between. The CDR3 contains 16 residues. In germline, CDR1 is SGHTA, CDR2 FQGTGA. Concerning this clonotype: Its antigen remains unknown.

General study results and limits: A balance of CD4 and CD8 characterized clones contracting day 15 to 85, whereas later expanders leaned CD4+. Clones that contracted clustered mainly in CM and EM if CD4+ and in EMRA if CD8+.

This chain joins TRBV7-3 and TRBJ2-1; either TRBD1 or TRBD2 may supply D (5 bases each). This TCR came from an adult woman who had mild COVID-19 (a few samples of this study predate the infection). Cell type and time point are not known. The sample was PBMCs or a T cell subset sorted from them (not recorded which). The CDR3 sequence: CASSLGGRDDGNEQFF. For the CDR3, the DNA is TGTGCCAGCAGCTTAGGCGGCCGGGACGATGGGAATGAGCAGTTCTTC.